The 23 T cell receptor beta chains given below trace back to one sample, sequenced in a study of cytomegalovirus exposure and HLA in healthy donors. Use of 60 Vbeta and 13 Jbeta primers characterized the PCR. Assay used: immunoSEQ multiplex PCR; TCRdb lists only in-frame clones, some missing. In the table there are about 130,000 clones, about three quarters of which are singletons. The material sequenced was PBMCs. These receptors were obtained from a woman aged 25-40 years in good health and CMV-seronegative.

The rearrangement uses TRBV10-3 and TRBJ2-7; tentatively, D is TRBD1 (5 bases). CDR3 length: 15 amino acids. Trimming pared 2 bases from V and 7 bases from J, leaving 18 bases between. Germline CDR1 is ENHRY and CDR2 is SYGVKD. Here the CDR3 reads CAISEQQGRRNEQYF. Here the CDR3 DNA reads TGTGCCATCAGTGAGCAGCAGGGTCGAAGAAATGAGCAGTACTTC.

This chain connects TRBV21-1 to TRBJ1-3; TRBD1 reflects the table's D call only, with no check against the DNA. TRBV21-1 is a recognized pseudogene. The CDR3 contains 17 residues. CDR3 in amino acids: CASSRHSGTVITNTIYF. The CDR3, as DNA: TGTGCCAGCAGCAGACACTCCGGGACAGTGATCACAAACACCATATATTTT.

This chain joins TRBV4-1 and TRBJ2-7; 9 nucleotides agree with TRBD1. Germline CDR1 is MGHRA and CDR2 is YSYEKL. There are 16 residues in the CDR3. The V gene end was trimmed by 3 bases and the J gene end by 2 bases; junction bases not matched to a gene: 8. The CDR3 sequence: CASSHPPGQGTYEQYF. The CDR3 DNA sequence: TGCGCCAGCAGCCACCCTCCGGGACAGGGAACCTACGAGCAGTACTTC.

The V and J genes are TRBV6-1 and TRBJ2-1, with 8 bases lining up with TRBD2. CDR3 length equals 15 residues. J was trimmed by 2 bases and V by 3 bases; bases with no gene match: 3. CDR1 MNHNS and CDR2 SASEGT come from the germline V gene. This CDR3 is CASSEIAGPYNEQFF. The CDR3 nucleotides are TGTGCCAGCAGTGAGATAGCGGGGCCCTACAATGAGCAGTTCTTC.

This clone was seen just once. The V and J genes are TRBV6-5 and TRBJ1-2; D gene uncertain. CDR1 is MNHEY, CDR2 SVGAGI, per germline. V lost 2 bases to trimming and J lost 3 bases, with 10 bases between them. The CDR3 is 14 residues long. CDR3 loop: CASSYRVKHYGYTF. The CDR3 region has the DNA TGTGCCAGCAGTTACCGCGTAAAGCACTATGGCTACACCTTC.

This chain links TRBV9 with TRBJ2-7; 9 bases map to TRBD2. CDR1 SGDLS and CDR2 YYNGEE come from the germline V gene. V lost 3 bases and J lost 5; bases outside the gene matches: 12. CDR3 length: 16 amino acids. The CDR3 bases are TGTGCCAGCAGCGCCCGAGGTAGCGGGAGTCGTAACGAGCAGTACTTC. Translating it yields CASSARGSGSRNEQYF.

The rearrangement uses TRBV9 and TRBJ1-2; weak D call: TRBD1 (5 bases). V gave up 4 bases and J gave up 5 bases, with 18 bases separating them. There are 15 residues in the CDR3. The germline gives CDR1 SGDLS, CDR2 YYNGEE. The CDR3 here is CASSPRGGKGYGYTF. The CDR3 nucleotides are TGTGCCAGCAGCCCGCGGGGGGGGAAGGGGTATGGCTACACCTTC.

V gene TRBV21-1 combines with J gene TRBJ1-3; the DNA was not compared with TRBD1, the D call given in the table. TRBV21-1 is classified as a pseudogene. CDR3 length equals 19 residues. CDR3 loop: CASSKLPGAPAGSGNTIYF. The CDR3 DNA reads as TGTGCCAGCAGCAAACTGCCAGGGGCCCCGGCCGGGTCTGGAAACACCATATATTTT.

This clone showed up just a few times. As DNA, the CDR3 is TGTGCCAGCTCACCTGAGACACGGGGGGGAACTGGGCAGTACTTC. Translation gives CASSPETRGGTGQYF. This chain joins TRBV18 and TRBJ2-7, with 8 bases aligning to TRBD2. The CDR3 has 15 residues. V lost 3 bases to trimming and J lost 9 bases; unmatched junction nucleotides: 13. Per germline, CDR1 KGHSH and CDR2 LQKENI.

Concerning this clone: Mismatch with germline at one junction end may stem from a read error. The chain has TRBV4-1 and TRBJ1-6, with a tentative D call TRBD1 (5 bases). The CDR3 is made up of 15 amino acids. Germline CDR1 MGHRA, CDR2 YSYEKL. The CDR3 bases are TGCGCCAGCAGCCCGCCCGGGGACTATAGTTCACCCCTCCACTTT. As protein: CASSPPGDYSSPLHF.

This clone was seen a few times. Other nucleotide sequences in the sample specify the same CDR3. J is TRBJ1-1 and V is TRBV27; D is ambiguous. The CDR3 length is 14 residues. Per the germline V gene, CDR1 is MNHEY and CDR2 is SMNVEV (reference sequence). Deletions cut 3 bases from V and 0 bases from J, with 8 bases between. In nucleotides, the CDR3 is TGTGCCAGCAGTTTTTCAGGTTTGAACACTGAAGCTTTCTTT. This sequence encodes CASSFSGLNTEAFF.

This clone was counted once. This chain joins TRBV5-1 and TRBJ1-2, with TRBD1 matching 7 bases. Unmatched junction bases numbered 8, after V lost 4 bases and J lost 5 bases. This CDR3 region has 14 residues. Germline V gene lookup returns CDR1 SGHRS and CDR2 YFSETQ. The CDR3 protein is CASSRGPGGYGYTF. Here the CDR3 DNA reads TGCGCCAGCAGCAGGGGGCCAGGAGGATATGGCTACACCTTC.

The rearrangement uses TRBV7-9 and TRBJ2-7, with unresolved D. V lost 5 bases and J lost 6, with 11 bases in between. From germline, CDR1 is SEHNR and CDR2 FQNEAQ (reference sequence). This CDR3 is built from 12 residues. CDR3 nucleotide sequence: TGTGCCAGCAGCCATACAGCCACCGAGCAGTACTTC. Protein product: CASSHTATEQYF.

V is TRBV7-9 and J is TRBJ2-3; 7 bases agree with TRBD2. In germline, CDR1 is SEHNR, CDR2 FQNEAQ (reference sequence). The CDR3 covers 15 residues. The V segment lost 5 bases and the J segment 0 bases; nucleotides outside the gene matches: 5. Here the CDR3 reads CASSASGSSTDTQYF. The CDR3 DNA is TGTGCCAGCAGCGCTAGCGGTTCTAGCACAGATACGCAGTATTTT.

The CDR3 reads CASSFGLPYNEQFF. The CDR3 DNA sequence: TGTGCCAGCAGCTTCGGTCTACCCTACAATGAGCAGTTCTTC. This chain connects TRBV5-6 to TRBJ2-1; the D is unclear. Germline assignment: CDR1 SGHDT and CDR2 YYEEEE. The CDR3 loop spans 14 amino acids. The V end was cut by 2 bases, the J end by 2 bases, with 8 bases between.

The DNA for the CDR3 is TGTGCCAGCAGTTACTCTCTAGCGGGCTATACCTACGAGCAGTACTTC. This encodes CASSYSLAGYTYEQYF. The V call is TRBV6-5, the J call TRBJ2-7; TRBD2 aligns across 8 bases. This CDR3 contains 16 residues. Germline loops: CDR1 MNHEY, CDR2 SVGAGI. Trimming took 0 bases from V and 2 from J; bases not matched to a gene: 6.

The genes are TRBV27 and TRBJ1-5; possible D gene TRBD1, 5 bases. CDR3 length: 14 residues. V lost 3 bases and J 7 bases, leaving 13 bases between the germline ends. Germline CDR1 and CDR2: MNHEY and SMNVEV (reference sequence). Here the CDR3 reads CASSLQPWGQPQHF. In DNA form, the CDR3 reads TGTGCCAGCAGTTTGCAACCTTGGGGCCAGCCCCAGCATTTT.

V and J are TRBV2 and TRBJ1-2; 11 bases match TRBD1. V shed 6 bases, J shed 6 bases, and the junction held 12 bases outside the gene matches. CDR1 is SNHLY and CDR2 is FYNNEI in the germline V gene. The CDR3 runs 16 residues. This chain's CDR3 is CASSDPGQGARDGYTF. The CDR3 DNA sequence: TGTGCCAGCAGCGACCCTGGACAGGGGGCGCGGGATGGCTACACCTTC.

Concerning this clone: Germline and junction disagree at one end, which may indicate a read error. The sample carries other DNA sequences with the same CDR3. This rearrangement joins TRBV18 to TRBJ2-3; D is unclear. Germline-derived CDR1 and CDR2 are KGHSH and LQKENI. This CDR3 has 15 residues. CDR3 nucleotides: TGTGCCAGCTCACCCGAACTACTAAGCACGGATACGCAGTATTTT. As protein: CASSPELLSTDTQYF. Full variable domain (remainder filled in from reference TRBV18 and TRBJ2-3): NAGVMQNPRHLVRRRGQEARLRCSPMKGHSHVYWYRQLPEEGLKFMVYLQKENIIDESGMPKERFSAEFPKEGPSILRIQQVVRGDSAAYFCASSPELLSTDTQYFGPGTRLTVL.

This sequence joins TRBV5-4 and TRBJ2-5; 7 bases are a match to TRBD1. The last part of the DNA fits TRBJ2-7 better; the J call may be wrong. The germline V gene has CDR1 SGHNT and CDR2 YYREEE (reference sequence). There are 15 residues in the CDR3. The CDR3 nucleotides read TGTGCCAGCAGCCCACAGGGGCGGAGCTCCTACGAGCAGTACTTC. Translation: CASSPQGRSSYEQYF.

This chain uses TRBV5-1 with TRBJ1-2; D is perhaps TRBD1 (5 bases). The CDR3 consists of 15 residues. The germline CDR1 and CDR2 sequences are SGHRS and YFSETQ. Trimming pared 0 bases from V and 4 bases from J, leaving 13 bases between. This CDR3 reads CASSLAQGVTYGYTF. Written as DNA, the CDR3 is TGCGCCAGCAGCTTGGCCCAGGGCGTAACCTATGGCTACACCTTC.

This CDR3 is CASSYSGQEYGYTF. The DNA of the CDR3 is TGTGCCAGCAGTTACTCGGGGCAGGAGTATGGCTACACCTTC. The rearrangement uses TRBV6-5 and TRBJ1-2; D may be TRBD1 (5 bases). This CDR3 has 14 amino acids. V was pared by 0 bases and J by 5 bases, with 10 bases between. Germline CDR1 reads MNHEY; CDR2 reads SVGAGI.

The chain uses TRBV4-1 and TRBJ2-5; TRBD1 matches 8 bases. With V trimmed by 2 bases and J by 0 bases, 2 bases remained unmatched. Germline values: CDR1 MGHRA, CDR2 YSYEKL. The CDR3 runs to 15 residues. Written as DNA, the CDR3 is TGCGCCAGCAGCCAACCGGACAGGGACCAAGAGACCCAGTACTTC. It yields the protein CASSQPDRDQETQYF.